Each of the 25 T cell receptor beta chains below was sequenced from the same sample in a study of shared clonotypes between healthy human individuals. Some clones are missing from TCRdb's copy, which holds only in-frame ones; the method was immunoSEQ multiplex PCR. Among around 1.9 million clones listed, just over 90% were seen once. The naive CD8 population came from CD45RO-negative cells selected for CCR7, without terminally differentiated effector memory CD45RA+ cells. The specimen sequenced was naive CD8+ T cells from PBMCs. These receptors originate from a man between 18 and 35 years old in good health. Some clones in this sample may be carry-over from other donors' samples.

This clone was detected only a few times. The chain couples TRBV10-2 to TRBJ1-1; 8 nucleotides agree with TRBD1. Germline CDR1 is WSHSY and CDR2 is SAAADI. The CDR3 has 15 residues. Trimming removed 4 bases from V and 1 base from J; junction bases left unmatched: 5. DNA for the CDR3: TGCGCCAGCAGTGCTCACAGGGGGACGAACACTGAAGCTTTCTTT. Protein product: CASSAHRGTNTEAFF.

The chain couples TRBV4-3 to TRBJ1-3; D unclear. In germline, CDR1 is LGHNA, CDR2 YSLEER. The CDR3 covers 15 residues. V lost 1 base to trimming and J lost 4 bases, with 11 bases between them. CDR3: CASSQGWSSGNTIYF. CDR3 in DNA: TGCGCCAGCAGCCAAGGGTGGTCGTCCGGAAACACCATATATTTT.

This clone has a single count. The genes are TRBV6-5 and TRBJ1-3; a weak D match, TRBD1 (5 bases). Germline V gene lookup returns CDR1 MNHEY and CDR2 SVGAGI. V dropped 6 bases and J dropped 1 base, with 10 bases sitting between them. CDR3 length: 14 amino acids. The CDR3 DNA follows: TGTGCCAGCAGCCCCGGACAATCTGGAAACACCATATATTTT. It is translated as CASSPGQSGNTIYF.

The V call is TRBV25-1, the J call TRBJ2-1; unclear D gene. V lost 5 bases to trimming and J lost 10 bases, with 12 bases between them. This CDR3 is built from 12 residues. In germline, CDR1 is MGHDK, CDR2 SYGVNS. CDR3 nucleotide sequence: TGTGCCAGCAGTCCCAGCGTTCTAGAGCAGTTCTTC. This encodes CASSPSVLEQFF.

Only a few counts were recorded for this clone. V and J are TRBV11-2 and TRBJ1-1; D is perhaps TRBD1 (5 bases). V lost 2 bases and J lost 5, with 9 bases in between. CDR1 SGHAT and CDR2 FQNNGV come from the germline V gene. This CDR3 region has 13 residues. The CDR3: CASSLLAGTEAFF. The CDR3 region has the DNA TGTGCCAGCAGCTTACTGGCAGGGACTGAAGCTTTCTTT.

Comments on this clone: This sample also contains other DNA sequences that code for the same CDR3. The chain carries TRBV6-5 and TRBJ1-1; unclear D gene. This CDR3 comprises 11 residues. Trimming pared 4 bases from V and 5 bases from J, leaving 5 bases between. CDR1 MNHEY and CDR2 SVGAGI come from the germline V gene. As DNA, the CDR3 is TGTGCCAGCAGTTTTGGTACTGAAGCTTTCTTT. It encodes CASSFGTEAFF.

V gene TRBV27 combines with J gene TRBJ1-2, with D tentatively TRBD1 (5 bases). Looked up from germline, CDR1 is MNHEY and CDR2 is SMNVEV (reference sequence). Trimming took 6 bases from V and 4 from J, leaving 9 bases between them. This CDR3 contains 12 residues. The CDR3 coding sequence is TGTGCCAGCAGCGGGGGGATCTATGGCTACACCTTC. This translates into CASSGGIYGYTF.

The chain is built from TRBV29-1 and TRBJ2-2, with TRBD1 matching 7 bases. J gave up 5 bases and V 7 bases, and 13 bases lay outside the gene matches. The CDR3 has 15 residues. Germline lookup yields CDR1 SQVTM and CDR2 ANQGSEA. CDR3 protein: CSAISDRRRTGELFF. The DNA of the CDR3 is TGCAGCGCCATCTCGGACAGGAGAAGGACCGGGGAGCTGTTTTTT.

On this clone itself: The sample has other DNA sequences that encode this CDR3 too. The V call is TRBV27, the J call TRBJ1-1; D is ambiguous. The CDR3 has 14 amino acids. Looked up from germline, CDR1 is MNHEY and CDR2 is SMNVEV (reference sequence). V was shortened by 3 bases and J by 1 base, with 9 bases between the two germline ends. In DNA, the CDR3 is TGTGCCAGCAGTTTCGGCGGAGGGAACACTGAAGCTTTCTTT. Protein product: CASSFGGGNTEAFF.

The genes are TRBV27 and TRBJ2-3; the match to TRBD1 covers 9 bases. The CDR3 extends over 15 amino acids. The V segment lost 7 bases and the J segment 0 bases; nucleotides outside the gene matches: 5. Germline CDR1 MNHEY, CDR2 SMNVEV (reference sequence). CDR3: CASTRDRASTDTQYF. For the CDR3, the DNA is TGTGCCAGCACCAGGGACAGGGCCAGCACAGATACGCAGTATTTT.

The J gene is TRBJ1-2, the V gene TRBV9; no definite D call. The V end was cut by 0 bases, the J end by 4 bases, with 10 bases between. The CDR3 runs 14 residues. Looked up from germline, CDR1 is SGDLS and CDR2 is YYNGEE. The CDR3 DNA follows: TGTGCCAGCAGCGTAGAAAACAGACCCTATGGCTACACCTTC. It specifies CASSVENRPYGYTF.

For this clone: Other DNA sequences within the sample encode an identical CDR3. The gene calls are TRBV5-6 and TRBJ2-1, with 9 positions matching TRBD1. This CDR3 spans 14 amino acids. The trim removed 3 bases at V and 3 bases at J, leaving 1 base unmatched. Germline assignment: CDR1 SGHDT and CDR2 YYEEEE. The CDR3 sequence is CASSSGQGYNEQFF. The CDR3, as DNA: TGTGCCAGCAGCTCGGGACAGGGCTACAATGAGCAGTTCTTC.

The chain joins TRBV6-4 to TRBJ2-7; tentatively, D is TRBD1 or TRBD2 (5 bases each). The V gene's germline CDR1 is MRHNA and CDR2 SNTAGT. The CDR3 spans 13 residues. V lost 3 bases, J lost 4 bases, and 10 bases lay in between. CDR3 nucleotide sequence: TGTGCCAGCAGTGAGCCAGAGGGGTACGAGCAGTACTTC. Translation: CASSEPEGYEQYF.

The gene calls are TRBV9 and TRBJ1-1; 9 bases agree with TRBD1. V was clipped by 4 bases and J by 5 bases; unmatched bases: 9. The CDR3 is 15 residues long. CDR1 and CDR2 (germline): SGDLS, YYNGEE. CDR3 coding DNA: TGTGCCAGCAGCACCTGGACAGGGGCGGATACTGAAGCTTTCTTT. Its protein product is CASSTWTGADTEAFF. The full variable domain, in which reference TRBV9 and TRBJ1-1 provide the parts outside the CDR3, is DSGVTQTPKHLITATGQRVTLRCSPRSGDLSVYWYQQSLDQGLQFLIQYYNGEERAKGNILERFSAQQFPDLHSELNLSSLELGDSALYFCASSTWTGADTEAFFGQGTRLTVV.

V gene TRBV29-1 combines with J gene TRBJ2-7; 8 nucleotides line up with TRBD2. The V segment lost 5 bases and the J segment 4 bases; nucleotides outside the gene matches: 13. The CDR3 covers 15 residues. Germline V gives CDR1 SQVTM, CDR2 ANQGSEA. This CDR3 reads CSVWLAGGIGYEQYF. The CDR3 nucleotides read TGCAGCGTTTGGCTAGCGGGCGGCATTGGGTACGAGCAGTACTTC.

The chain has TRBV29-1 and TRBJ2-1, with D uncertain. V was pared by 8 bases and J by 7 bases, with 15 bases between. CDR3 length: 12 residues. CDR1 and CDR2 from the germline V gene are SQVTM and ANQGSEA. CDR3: CSSKDGENEQFF. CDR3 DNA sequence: TGCAGCTCCAAGGATGGAGAGAATGAGCAGTTCTTC.

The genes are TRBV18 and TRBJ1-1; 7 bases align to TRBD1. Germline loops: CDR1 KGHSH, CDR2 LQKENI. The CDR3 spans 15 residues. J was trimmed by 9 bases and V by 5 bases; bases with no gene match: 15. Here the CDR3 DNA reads TGTGCCAGCTCAGGTCCGGGACAGACTTTACGGAAAGCTTTCTTT. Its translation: CASSGPGQTLRKAFF.

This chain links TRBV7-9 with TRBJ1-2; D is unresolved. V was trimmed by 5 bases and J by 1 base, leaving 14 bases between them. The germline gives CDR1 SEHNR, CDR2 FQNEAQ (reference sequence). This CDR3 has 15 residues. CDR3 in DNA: TGTGCCAGCAGCCTTTCAGAAACAGTTAACTATGGCTACACCTTC. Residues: CASSLSETVNYGYTF. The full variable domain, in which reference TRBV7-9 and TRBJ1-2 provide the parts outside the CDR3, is DTGVSQNPRHKITKRGQNVTFRCDPISEHNRLYWYRQTLGQGPEFLTYFQNEAQLEKSRLLSDRFSAERPKGSFSTLEIQRTEQGDSAMYLCASSLSETVNYGYTFGSGTRLTVV.

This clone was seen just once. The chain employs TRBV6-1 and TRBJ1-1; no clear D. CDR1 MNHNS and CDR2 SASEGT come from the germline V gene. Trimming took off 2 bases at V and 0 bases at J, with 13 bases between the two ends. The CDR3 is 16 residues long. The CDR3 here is CASSEFVRNMNTEAFF. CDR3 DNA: TGTGCCAGCAGTGAATTCGTGAGAAACATGAACACTGAAGCTTTCTTT.

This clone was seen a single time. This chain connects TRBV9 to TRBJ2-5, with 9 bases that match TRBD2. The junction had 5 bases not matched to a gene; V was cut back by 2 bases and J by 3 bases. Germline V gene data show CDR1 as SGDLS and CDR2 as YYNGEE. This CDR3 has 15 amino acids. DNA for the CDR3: TGTGCCAGCAGCGTCTGGTCTAGCGGGAAAGAGACCCAGTACTTC. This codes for CASSVWSSGKETQYF.

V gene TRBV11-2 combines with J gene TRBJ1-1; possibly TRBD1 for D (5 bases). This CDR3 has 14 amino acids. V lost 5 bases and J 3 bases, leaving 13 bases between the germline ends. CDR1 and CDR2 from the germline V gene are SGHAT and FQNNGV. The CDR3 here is CASSPMGRDTEAFF. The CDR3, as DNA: TGTGCCAGCAGCCCCATGGGCAGGGACACTGAAGCTTTCTTT.

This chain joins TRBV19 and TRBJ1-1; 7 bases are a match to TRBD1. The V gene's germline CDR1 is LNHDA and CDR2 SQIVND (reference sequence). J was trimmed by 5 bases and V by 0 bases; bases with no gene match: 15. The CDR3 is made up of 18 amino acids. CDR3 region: CASSIEIGGDKGWTEAFF. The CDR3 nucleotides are TGTGCCAGTAGTATAGAGATAGGGGGCGATAAGGGTTGGACTGAAGCTTTCTTT. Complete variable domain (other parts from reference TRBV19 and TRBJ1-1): DGGITQSPKYLFRKEGQNVTLSCEQNLNHDAMYWYRQDPGQGLRLIYYSQIVNDFQKGDIAEGYSVSREKKESFPLTVTSAQKNPTAFYLCASSIEIGGDKGWTEAFFGQGTRLTVV.

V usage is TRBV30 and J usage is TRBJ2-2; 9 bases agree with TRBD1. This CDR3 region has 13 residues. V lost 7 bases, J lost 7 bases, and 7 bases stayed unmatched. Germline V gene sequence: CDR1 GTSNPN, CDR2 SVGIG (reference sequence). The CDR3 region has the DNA TGTGCCTTACAGGGGGCGCGAAACGGGGAGCTGTTTTTT. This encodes CALQGARNGELFF.

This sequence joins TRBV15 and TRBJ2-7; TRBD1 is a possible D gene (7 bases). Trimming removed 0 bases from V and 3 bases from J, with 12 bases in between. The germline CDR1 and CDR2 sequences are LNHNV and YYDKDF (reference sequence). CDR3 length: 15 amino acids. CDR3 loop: CATSRESGGLYEQYF. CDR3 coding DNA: TGTGCCACCAGCAGAGAATCAGGGGGGCTCTACGAGCAGTACTTC.

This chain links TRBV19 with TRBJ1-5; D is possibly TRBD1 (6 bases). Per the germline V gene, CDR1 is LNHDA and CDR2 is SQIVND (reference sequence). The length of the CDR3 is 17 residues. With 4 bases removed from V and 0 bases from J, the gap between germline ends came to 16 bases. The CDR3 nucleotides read TGTGCCAGTAGTACCCAGAGGGGGAACTATAGCAATCAGCCCCAGCATTTT. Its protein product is CASSTQRGNYSNQPQHF.